The text below deals with one TCR beta chain. The antigen is not known. This record belongs to a study of cytomegalovirus exposure and HLA in healthy donors. Study context: Roughly 80% of 398 genotyped donors fell in the Caucasian-associated ancestry cluster.

The PCR had 60 Vbeta and 13 Jbeta primers. Produced via immunoSEQ multiplex PCR; TCRdb's table is partial and in-frame only. The sample table includes some 55,000 clones. The V end lost 1 base, the J end lost 1 base, and 10 bases lay between the germline ends. This CDR3 region has 15 residues. CDR1 and CDR2 from the germline V gene are MDHEN and SYDVKM. Overall study results and limits: Accurate prediction of most subjects' HLA-A and HLA-B alleles from TCR beta sequences was reported. A later examination showed that TCR association rates differed by HLA locus, with DRB1 most and HLA-C fewest. When the data were analyzed later, several of the most significant clusters appeared to be linked to common viral pathogens.

The sequence was collected from a woman aged 40 to 50 in good health and CMV-seronegative. The sample taken for sequencing was PBMCs. The chain links TRBV28 to TRBJ2-5; the D gene is possibly TRBD2 (5 bases). CDR3 amino acids: CASSLSRAFQETQYF. The CDR3 DNA sequence: TGTGCCAGCAGTTTATCGCGGGCGTTCCAAGAGACCCAGTACTTC.